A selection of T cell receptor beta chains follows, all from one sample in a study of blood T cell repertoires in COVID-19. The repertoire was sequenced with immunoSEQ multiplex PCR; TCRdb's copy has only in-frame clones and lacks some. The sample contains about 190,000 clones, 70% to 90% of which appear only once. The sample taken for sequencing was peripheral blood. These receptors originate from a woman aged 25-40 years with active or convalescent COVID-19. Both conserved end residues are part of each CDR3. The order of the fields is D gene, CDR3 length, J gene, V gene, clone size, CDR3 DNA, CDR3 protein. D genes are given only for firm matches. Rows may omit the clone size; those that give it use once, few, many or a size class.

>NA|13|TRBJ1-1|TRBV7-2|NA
TGTGCCAGCAGCTGGGCGGGGGGGGCGGAAGCTTTCTTT
CASSWAGGAEAFF
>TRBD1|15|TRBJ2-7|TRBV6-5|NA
TGTGCCAGCAGCCGACCGGGACAGGGGGCTAGTGAGCAGTACTTC
CASSRPGQGASEQYF
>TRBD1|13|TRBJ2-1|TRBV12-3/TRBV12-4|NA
TGTGCCAGCAGGAACAGGGGAAGGAATGAGCAGTTCTTC
CASRNRGRNEQFF
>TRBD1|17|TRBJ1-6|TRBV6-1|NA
TGTGCCAGCAGTGCCCCCGGGACAGGGGCCTATAATTCACCCCTCCACTTT
CASSAPGTGAYNSPLHF
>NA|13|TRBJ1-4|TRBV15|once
TGTGCCACCAGCAGAGGAGGTAGTGAAAAACTGTTTTTT
CATSRGGSEKLFF
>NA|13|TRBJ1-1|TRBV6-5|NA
TGTGCCAGCAGTTACGCGGGGAACACTGAAGCTTTCTTT
CASSYAGNTEAFF
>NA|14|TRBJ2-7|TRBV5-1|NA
TGCGCCAGCAGCTTGGGTAACACACCATACGAGCAGTACTTC
CASSLGNTPYEQYF
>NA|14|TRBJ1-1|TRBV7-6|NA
TGTGCCAGCAGCCAAACAGGGTCTAAAACTGAAGCTTTCTTT
CASSQTGSKTEAFF
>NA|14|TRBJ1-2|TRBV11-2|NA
TGTGCCAGCAGCTTAGTTGGCAGGGGCTATGGCTACACCTTC
CASSLVGRGYGYTF
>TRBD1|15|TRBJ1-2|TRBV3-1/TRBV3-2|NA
TGTGCCAGCAGCCAGGGGGACAGGGCGGGTTATGGCTACACCTTC
CASSQGDRAGYGYTF
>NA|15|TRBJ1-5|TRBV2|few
TGTGCCAGCAGACCCGAACAGGGCCCTAATCAGCCCCAGCATTTT
CASRPEQGPNQPQHF
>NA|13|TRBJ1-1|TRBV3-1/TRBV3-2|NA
TGTGCCAGCAGCTGGAGACTGAACACTGAAGCTTTCTTT
CASSWRLNTEAFF
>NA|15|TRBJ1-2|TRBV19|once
TGTGCCAGTAGTACCTCATTCACAGGAGACTATGGCTACACCTTC
CASSTSFTGDYGYTF
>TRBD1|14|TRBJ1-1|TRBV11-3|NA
TGTGCCAGCAGCGGATACAGGGGGAACACTGAAGCTTTCTTT
CASSGYRGNTEAFF
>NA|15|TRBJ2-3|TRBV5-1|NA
TGCGCCAGCAGCTTGGAAAGTACAGGCACAGATACGCAGTATTTT
CASSLESTGTDTQYF
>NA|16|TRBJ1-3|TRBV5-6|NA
TGTGCCAGCAGGCATTATACCACAGGGCTGGGAAACACCATATATTTT
CASRHYTTGLGNTIYF
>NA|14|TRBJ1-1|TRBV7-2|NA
TGTGCCAGCAGCTCCTACAGCGGGGGCACTGAAGCTTTCTTT
CASSSYSGGTEAFF
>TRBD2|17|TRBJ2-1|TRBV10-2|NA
TGCGCCAGCAGCCGCCCCATTACTAGCGGGAGGGGGAATGAGCAGTTCTTC
CASSRPITSGRGNEQFF
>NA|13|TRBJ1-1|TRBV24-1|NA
TGTGCCACCAGTGATAGGAGGTACACTGAAGCTTTCTTT
CATSDRRYTEAFF
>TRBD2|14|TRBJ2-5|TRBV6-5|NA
TGTGCCAGCAAAAGAGCGGGAGGGCAAGAGACCCAGTACTTC
CASKRAGGQETQYF
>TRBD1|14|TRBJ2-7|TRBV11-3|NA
TGTGCCAGCAGATATTTACAGGGGTCTGTCGAGCAGTACTTC
CASRYLQGSVEQYF
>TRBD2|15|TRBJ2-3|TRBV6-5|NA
TGTGCCAGCAGCCTACTAGCGGGAGGGGCAGATACGCAGTATTTT
CASSLLAGGADTQYF
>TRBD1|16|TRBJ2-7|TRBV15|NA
TGTGCCACCAGCGGATGGACAGGGGGAGAGGGATACGAGCAGTACTTC
CATSGWTGGEGYEQYF
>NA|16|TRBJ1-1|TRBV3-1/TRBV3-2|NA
TGTGCCAGCAGCCATTTCTTATTATCGGGGCAGGGGGAAGCTTTCTTT
CASSHFLLSGQGEAFF
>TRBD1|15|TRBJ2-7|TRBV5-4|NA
TGTGCCAGCAGCTCCCGCCAGGGGGCTCTGTACGAGCAGTACTTC
CASSSRQGALYEQYF
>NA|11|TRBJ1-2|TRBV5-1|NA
TGCGCCAGCAGCTTCGGCTATGGCTACACCTTC
CASSFGYGYTF
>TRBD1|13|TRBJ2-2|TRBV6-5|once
TGTGCCAGCAGACGACAGGGGCCCGGGGAGCTGTTTTTT
CASRRQGPGELFF
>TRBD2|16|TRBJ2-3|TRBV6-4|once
TGTGCCAGCAGTATCACTAGCGGGAGACCCACAGATACGCAGTATTTT
CASSITSGRPTDTQYF
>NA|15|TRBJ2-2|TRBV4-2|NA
TGTGCCAGCAGTTGGGACTTTTCGAACACCGGGGAGCTGTTTTTT
CASSWDFSNTGELFF
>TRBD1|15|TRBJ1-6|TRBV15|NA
TGTGCCACCAGCAGAGTGAACAGGGGGGATTCACCCCTCCACTTT
CATSRVNRGDSPLHF
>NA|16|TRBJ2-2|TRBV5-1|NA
TGCGCCAGCAGCCAAAACAGCCTGACGAACACCGGGGAGCTGTTTTTT
CASSQNSLTNTGELFF
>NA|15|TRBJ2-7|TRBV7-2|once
TGTGCCAGCAGCACCTTGACAGGAAGCTCCTACGAGCAGTACTTC
CASSTLTGSSYEQYF
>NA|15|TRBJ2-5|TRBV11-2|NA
TGTGCCAGCAGCTTAATGGGGGCCGGGACCGAGACCCAGTACTTC
CASSLMGAGTETQYF
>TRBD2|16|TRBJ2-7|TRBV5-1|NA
TGCGCCAGCAGCTTGGCGGGAGGGCGAGACCCCTACGAGCAGTACTTC
CASSLAGGRDPYEQYF
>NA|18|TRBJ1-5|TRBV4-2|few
TGTGCCAGCAGCCAAGGCGATCCGCGGCTCGCGGGAAATCAGCCCCAGCATTTT
CASSQGDPRLAGNQPQHF